The next 8 T cell receptor beta chains were all read from a single sample in a study of blood T cell repertoires in COVID-19. TCRdb's table, derived via immunoSEQ multiplex PCR, lists solely in-frame clones and lacks some. The data hold around 190,000 clones, with roughly nine tenths observed a single time. The sample consisted of peripheral blood. These receptors all stem from a man between 25 and 39 years old with acute or convalescent COVID-19.

The V gene is TRBV28, the J gene TRBJ2-5; D call uncertain. V gave up 1 base and J gave up 3 bases, with 18 bases separating them. The CDR3 is 17 residues long. Germline V gives CDR1 MDHEN, CDR2 SYDVKM. CDR3 protein: CASSLSVRERLEETQYF. The CDR3, as DNA: TGTGCCAGCAGTTTATCTGTCCGTGAAAGACTCGAAGAGACCCAGTACTTC. The full variable domain, with the rest looked up from reference TRBV28 and TRBJ2-5, is DVKVTQSSRYLVKRTGEKVFLECVQDMDHENMFWYRQDPGLGLRLIYFSYDVKMKEKGDIPEGYSVSREKKERFSLILESASTNQTSMYLCASSLSVRERLEETQYFGPGTRLLVL.

This chain links TRBV7-9 with TRBJ2-3, with 7 nucleotides matching TRBD2. The CDR3 length is 16 residues. CDR1 is SEHNR and CDR2 is FQNEAQ in the germline V gene (reference sequence). V was pared by 11 bases and J by 2 bases, with 16 bases of the junction left unmatched. The CDR3 loop reads CAQPVGEGPVTDTQYF. CDR3 DNA sequence: TGTGCCCAGCCGGTGGGGGAGGGCCCCGTCACAGATACGCAGTATTTT.

The J gene is TRBJ1-1, the V gene TRBV3-1 (or the pseudogene TRBV3-2); no clear D gene. The CDR3 runs 12 residues. The V end lost 2 bases, the J end lost 10 bases, and 11 bases lay between the germline ends. Per the germline V gene, CDR1 is LGHDT and CDR2 is YNNKEL (reference sequence). CDR3 amino acids: CASSQSSVGAFF. DNA of the CDR3: TGTGCCAGCAGCCAATCGTCAGTTGGAGCTTTCTTT.

The chain carries TRBV7-3 and TRBJ2-1; TRBD2 matches at 9 bases. After removal of 1 base from V and 7 bases from J, the junction contained 8 bases not matched to a gene. The CDR3 has 16 residues. Per germline, CDR1 SGHTA and CDR2 FQGTGA. CDR3 DNA sequence: TGTGCCAGCAGCTTAAACGGCGGGAGGGCCGGGAATGAGCAGTTCTTC. Translated: CASSLNGGRAGNEQFF.

V usage is TRBV6-5 and J usage is TRBJ2-1; tentative D call: TRBD2 (5 bases). V lost 11 bases and J 2 bases, leaving 13 bases between the germline ends. The CDR3 is 13 residues long. Germline V gene data show CDR1 as MNHEY and CDR2 as SVGAGI. CDR3 bases: TGTGCCGCGGCCGGGAAGGCCTACAATGAGCAGTTCTTC. The encoded protein is CAAAGKAYNEQFF.

The V gene is TRBV28, the J gene TRBJ1-2; TRBD1 matches at 11 bases. The CDR3 consists of 22 residues. The germline V gene encodes CDR1 MDHEN and CDR2 SYDVKM. The trim removed 5 bases at V and 1 base at J, leaving 24 bases unmatched. CDR3 coding DNA: TGTGCCAGCAGTGCTATCGGTGTCTCCGTGTTCTGGACAGGGGGCGGTAACTATGGCTACACCTTC. The encoded protein is CASSAIGVSVFWTGGGNYGYTF.

The chain couples TRBV10-3 to TRBJ2-3; weak D call: TRBD2 (6 bases). The germline gives CDR1 ENHRY, CDR2 SYGVKD. V lost 7 bases and J 2 bases, leaving 16 bases between the germline ends. The CDR3 has 15 amino acids. The CDR3 protein is CAIKISWGDTDTQYF. The CDR3 DNA reads as TGTGCCATCAAAATAAGCTGGGGGGACACAGATACGCAGTATTTT.

The rearrangement uses TRBV28 and TRBJ1-6, with D uncertain. Germline-derived CDR1 and CDR2 are MDHEN and SYDVKM. The CDR3 has 14 amino acids. With 6 bases removed from V and 9 bases from J, the gap between germline ends came to 15 bases. The CDR3 loop reads CASRTQSRGSPLHF. DNA for the CDR3: TGTGCCAGCAGAACCCAAAGTAGAGGTTCACCCCTCCACTTT.